Shown below are 4 T cell receptor beta chains from a single sample sequenced in a study of shared clonotypes between healthy human individuals. The method was immunoSEQ multiplex PCR; TCRdb's version includes in-frame clones alone and lacks a portion of them. The table includes hundreds of thousands of clones, about 96% detected once. Sequencing was carried out using naive CD4+ T cells sorted from blood. Subset noted: CD45RA+ positively selected. The source is a woman aged 25 to 39 in good health.

This clone was recorded once. The chain couples TRBV27 to TRBJ2-1; D gene unclear. There are 14 residues in the CDR3. Trimming left V 6 bases short and J 0 bases short, with 9 bases between. Germline CDR1 MNHEY, CDR2 SMNVEV (reference sequence). CDR3 protein: CASSEFNSYNEQFF. In nucleotides, the CDR3 is TGTGCCAGCAGCGAGTTCAACTCCTACAATGAGCAGTTCTTC.

The V gene is TRBV9, the J gene TRBJ2-1, with 8 bases fitting TRBD2. This CDR3 region has 14 residues. CDR1 SGDLS and CDR2 YYNGEE come from the germline V gene. Germline trimming cut 0 bases from V and 7 bases from J; bases unmatched to any gene: 3. This CDR3 is CASSVERERNEQFF. CDR3 nucleotides: TGTGCCAGCAGCGTAGAGCGGGAGAGGAATGAGCAGTTCTTC.

The V gene is TRBV4-1, the J gene TRBJ2-7; unclear D gene. V was cut by 1 base and J by 12 bases, with 19 bases left in between. This CDR3 is 14 amino acids long. From germline, CDR1 is MGHRA and CDR2 YSYEKL. The CDR3 region has the DNA TGCGCCAGCAGCCAAGTATTTTCTCTACCCGCTAGGTACTTC. Translated, it gives CASSQVFSLPARYF.

The chain combines TRBV11-2 with TRBJ2-7, with 9 positions matching TRBD1. Germline CDR1 SGHAT, CDR2 FQNNGV. CDR3 length: 15 residues. V dropped 5 bases and J dropped 0; count of bases not matched to a gene: 5. The CDR3 is CASSKPGQGSYEQYF. In DNA, the CDR3 is TGTGCCAGCAGCAAACCGGGACAGGGCTCCTACGAGCAGTACTTC. Full variable domain (remainder filled in from reference TRBV11-2 and TRBJ2-7): EAGVAQSPRYKIIEKRQSVAFWCNPISGHATLYWYQQILGQGPKLLIQFQNNGVVDDSQLPKDRFSAERLKGVDSTLKIQPAKLEDSAVYLCASSKPGQGSYEQYFGPGTRLTVT.